Sequencing of this T cell receptor (beta chain) was carried out in a study of blood T cell repertoires in COVID-19. Background on the study: The origin of the acute and convalescent COVID-19 samples was the United States, Italy and Spain. T cells, B-cell-depleted T cells, or PBMCs supplied cDNA or gDNA.

The data were produced by immunoSEQ multiplex PCR, yet TCRdb's version contains in-frame clones alone and is incomplete. The data contain approximately 210,000 clones, approximately 81% of them singletons. In germline, CDR1 is KGHDR, CDR2 SFDVKD. CDR3 length equals 17 residues. V lost 1 base, J lost 0 bases, and 6 bases stayed unmatched. Specimen: peripheral blood. The clonotype comes from a human donor in a cohort sampled during active COVID-19. This chain uses TRBV24-1 with TRBJ2-5, with 8 nucleotides matching TRBD1. CDR3 bases: TGTGCCACCAGTGATTTTGGGGACAGGCCGGACCAAGAGACCCAGTACTTC. It codes for CATSDFGDRPDQETQYF.